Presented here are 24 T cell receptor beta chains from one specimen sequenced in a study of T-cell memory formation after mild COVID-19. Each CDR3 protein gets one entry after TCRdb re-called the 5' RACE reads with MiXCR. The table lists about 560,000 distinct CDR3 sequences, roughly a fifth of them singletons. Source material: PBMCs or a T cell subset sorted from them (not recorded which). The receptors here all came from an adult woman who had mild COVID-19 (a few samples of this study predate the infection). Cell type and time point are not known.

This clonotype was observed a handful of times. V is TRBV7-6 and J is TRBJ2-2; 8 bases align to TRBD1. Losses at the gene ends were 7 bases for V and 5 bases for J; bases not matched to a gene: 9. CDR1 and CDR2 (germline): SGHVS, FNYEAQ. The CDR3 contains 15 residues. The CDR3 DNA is TGTGCCAGCACCTCGACAGGGGTAAATACCGGGGAGCTGTTTTTT. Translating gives CASTSTGVNTGELFF. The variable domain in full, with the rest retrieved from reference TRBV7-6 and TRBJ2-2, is GAGVSQSPRYKVTKRGQDVALRCDPISGHVSLYWYRQALGQGPEFLTYFNYEAQQDKSGLPNDRFSAERPEGSISTLTIQRTEQRDSAMYRCASTSTGVNTGELFFGEGSRLTVL.

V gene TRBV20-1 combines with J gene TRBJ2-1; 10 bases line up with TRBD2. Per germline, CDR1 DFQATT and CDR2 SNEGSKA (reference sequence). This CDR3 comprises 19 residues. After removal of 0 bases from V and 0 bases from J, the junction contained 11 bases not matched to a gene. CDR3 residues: CSARDHGLAVLSSYNEQFF. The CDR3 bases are TGCAGTGCTAGAGATCACGGACTAGCGGTTCTAAGCTCCTACAATGAGCAGTTCTTC.

The CDR3 DNA reads TGCAGTGCTAGTCTCGACAGTATGGGACAAGAGACCCAGTACTTC. Its protein is CSASLDSMGQETQYF. The rearrangement uses TRBV20-1 and TRBJ2-5; maybe TRBD1 (5 bases). V lost 3 bases, J lost 2 bases, and 16 bases lay in between. The germline gives CDR1 DFQATT, CDR2 SNEGSKA (reference sequence). CDR3 length: 15 amino acids.

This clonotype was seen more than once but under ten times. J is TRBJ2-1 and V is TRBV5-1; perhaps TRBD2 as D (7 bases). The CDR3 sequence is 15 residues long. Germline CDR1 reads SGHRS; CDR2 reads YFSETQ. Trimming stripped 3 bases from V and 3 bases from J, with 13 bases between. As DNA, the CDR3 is TGCGCCAGCAGCTCCGGGGGGCCAATCTACAATGAGCAGTTCTTC. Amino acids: CASSSGGPIYNEQFF. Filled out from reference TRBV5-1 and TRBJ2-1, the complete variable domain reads KAGVTQTPRYLIKTRGQQVTLSCSPISGHRSVSWYQQTPGQGLQFLFEYFSETQRNKGNFPGRFSGRQFSNSRSEMNVSTLELGDSALYLCASSSGGPIYNEQFFGPGTRLTVL.

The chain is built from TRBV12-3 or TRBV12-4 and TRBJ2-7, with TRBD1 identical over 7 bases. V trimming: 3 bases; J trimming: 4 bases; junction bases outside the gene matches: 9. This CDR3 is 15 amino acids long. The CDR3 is CASSFRGGDGYEQYF. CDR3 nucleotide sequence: TGTGCCAGCAGTTTTCGAGGGGGCGATGGGTACGAGCAGTACTTC.

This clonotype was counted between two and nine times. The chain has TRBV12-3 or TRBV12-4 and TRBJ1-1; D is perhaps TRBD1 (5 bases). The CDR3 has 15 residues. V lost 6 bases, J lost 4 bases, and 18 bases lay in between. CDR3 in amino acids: CASSPGTILGTEAFF. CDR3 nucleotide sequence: TGTGCCAGCAGCCCAGGGACCATTCTAGGCACTGAAGCTTTCTTT.

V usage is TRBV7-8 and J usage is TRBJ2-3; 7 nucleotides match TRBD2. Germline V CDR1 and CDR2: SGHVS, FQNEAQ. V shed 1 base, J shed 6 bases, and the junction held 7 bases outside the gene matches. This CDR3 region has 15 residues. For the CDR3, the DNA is TGTGCCAGCAGCTTAGGGGGGAGGGGAAGGGATACGCAGTATTTT. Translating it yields CASSLGGRGRDTQYF.

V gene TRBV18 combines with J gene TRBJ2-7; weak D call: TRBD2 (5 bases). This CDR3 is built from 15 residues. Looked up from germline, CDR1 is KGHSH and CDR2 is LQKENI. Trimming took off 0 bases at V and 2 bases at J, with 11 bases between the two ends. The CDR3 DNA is TGTGCCAGCTCACCACCTGAGGGTAGCGCCTACGAGCAGTACTTC. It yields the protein CASSPPEGSAYEQYF.

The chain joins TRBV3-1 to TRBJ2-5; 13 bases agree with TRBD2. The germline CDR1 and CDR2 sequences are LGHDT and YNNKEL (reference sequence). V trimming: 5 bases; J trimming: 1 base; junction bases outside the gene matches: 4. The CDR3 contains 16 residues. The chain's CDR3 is CASSLTSGGPQETQYF. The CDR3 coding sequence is TGTGCCAGCAGCTTGACTAGCGGGGGGCCCCAAGAGACCCAGTACTTC.

CDR3 DNA sequence: TGTGCCAGCAGTTACCCAGTAGGGGCCGGAAACACCATATATTTT. Translation gives CASSYPVGAGNTIYF. The V gene is TRBV12-3 or TRBV12-4, the J gene TRBJ1-3; D may be TRBD1 (5 bases). The CDR3 runs to 15 residues. The ends were cut back, 4 bases at V and 4 bases at J, with 14 bases in the middle.

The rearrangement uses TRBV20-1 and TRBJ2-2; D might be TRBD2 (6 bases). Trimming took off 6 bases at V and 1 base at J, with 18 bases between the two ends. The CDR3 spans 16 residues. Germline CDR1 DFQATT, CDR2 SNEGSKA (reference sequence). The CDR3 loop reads CSARSREVGNTGELFF. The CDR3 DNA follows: TGCAGTGCCCGCTCGAGGGAGGTGGGGAACACCGGGGAGCTGTTTTTT.

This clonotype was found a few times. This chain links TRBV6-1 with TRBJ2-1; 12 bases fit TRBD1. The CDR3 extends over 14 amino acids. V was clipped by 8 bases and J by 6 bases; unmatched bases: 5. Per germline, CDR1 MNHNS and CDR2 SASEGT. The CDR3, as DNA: TGTGCCAGCTGCCGGGACAGGGGGCGCAATGAGCAGTTCTTC. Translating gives CASCRDRGRNEQFF.

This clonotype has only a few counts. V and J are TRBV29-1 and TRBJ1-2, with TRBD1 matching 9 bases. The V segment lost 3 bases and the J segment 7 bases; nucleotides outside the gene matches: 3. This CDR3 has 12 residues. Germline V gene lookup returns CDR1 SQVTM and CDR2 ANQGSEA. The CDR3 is CSVETGGSGYTF. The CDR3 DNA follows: TGCAGCGTTGAGACAGGGGGGTCTGGCTACACCTTC.

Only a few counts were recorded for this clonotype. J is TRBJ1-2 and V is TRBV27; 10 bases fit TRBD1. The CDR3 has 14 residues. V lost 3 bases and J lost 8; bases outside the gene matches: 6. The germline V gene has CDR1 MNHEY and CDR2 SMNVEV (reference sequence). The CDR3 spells CASSLTGQGVGYTF. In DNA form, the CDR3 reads TGTGCCAGCAGTTTGACAGGACAGGGGGTAGGCTACACCTTC.

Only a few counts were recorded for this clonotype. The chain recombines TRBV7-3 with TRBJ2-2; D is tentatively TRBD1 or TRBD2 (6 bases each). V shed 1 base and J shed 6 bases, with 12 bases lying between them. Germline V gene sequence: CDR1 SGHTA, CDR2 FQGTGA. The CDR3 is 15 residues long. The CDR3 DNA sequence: TGTGCCAGCAGCTTAATAGGAGGGGGAGCCGGGGAGCTGTTTTTT. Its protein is CASSLIGGGAGELFF.

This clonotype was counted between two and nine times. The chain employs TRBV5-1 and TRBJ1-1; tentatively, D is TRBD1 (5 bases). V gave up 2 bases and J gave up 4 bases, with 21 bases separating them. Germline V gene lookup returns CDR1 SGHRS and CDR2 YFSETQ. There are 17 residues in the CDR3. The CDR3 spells CASSFWGGGYGGTEAFF. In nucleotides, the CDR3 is TGCGCCAGCAGCTTTTGGGGCGGGGGATATGGCGGCACTGAAGCTTTCTTT.

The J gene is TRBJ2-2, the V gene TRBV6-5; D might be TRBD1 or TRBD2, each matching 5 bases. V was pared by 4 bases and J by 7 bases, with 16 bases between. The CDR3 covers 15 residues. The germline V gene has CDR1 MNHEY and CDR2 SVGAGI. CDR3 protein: CASSFLRERVGELFF. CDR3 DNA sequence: TGTGCCAGCAGTTTCCTCAGGGAGAGGGTCGGGGAGCTGTTTTTT.

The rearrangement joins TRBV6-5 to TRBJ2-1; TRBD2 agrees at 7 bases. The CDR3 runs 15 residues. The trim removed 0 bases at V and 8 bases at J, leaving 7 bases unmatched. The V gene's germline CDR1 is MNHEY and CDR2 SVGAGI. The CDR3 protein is CASSYSAGVGDEQFF. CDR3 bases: TGTGCCAGCAGTTACTCTGCGGGAGTGGGCGATGAGCAGTTCTTC.

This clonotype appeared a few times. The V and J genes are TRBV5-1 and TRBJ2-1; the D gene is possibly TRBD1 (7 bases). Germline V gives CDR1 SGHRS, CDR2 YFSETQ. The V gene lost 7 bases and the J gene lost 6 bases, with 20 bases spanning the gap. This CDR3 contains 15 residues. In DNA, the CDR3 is TGCGCCAGCCTCGCGACAGGGCCCGGGGGCAATGAGCAGTTCTTC. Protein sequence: CASLATGPGGNEQFF.

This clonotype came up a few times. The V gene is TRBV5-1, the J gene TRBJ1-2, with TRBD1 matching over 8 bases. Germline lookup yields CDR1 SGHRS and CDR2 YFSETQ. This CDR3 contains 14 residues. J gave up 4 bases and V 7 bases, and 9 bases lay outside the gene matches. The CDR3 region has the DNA TGCGCCAGCGGCCAGGACAGGGCGATCTATGGCTACACCTTC. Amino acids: CASGQDRAIYGYTF.

The CDR3 sequence: CATSDYYGDTQYF. DNA for the CDR3: TGTGCCACCAGTGATTACTACGGGGATACGCAGTATTTT. V and J are TRBV24-1 and TRBJ2-3, with D unclear. The germline CDR1 and CDR2 sequences are KGHDR and SFDVKD. V lost 2 bases to trimming and J lost 6 bases, with 8 bases between them. The CDR3 extends over 13 amino acids.

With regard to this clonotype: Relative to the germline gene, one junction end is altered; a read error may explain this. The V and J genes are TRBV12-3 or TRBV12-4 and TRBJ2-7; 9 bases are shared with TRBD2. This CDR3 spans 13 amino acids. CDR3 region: CASSPGGRGGRDF. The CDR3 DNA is TGTGCCAGCAGCCCCGGCGGGCGGGGGGGCCGAGACTTC.

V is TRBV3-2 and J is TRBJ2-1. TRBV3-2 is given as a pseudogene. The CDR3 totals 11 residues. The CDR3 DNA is TGTGCCAGATTCGGAAACAATGAGCAGTTCTTC. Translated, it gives CARFGNNEQFF.

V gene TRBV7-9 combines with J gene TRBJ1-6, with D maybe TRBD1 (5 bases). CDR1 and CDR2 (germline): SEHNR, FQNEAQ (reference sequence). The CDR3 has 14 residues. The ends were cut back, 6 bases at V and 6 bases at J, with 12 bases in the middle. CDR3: CASRRERGNSPLHF. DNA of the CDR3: TGTGCCAGCAGAAGAGAGAGGGGTAATTCACCCCTCCACTTT.